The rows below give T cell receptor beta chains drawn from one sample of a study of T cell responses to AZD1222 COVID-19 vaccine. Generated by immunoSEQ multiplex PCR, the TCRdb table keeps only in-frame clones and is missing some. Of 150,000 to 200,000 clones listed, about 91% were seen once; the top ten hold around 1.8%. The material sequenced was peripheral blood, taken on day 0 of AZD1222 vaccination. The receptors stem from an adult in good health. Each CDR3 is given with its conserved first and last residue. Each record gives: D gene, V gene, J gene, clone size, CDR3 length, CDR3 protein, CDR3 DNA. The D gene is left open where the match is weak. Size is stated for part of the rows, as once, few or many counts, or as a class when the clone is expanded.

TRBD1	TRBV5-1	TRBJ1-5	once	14	CASWHRDREKPQHF	TGCGCCAGCTGGCATCGGGACAGGGAAAAGCCCCAGCATTTT
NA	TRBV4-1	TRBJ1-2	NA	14	CASSQQQGSYGYTF	TGCGCCAGCAGCCAACAACAGGGTTCCTATGGCTACACCTTC
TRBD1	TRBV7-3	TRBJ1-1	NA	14	CASKSGTGGTEAFF	TGTGCCAGCAAGTCCGGGACAGGGGGAACTGAAGCTTTCTTT
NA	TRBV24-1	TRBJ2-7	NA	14	CATSDSQGTYEQYF	TGTGCCACCAGTGATTCCCAGGGGACCTACGAGCAGTACTTC
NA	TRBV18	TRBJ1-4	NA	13	CASSPLAREKLFF	TGTGCCAGCTCACCTTTAGCGAGAGAAAAACTGTTTTTT
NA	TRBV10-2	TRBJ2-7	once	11	CASRDGQVQYF	TGCGCCAGCAGAGATGGGCAGGTTCAGTACTTC
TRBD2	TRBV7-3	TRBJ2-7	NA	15	CASSFRSGGLFEQYF	TGTGCCAGCAGCTTTAGGAGCGGGGGCCTTTTCGAGCAGTACTTC
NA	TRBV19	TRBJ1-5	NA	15	CASSIGAGSNQPQHF	TGTGCCAGTAGTATAGGCGCAGGAAGCAATCAGCCCCAGCATTTT
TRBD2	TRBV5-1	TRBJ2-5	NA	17	CASSLEPLAGGQETQYF	TGCGCCAGCAGCTTGGAGCCGCTAGCGGGGGGTCAAGAGACCCAGTACTTC
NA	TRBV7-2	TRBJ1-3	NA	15	CASSLAGGSGNTIYF	TGTGCCAGCAGCTTAGCCGGAGGCTCTGGAAACACCATATATTTT
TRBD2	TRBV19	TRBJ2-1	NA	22	CASSIGGVLGLAGGGAYNEQFF	TGTGCCAGTAGTATCGGTGGAGTGTTGGGACTAGCGGGGGGCGGCGCCTACAATGAGCAGTTCTTC
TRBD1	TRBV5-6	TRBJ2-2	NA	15	CASSFRDRGTGELFF	TGTGCCAGCAGCTTCAGGGACAGGGGCACCGGGGAGCTGTTTTTT
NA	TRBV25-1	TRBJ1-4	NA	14	CASSDTRKNEKLFF	TGTGCCAGCAGTGATACGAGAAAAAATGAAAAACTGTTTTTT
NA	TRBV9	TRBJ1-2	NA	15	CASSTGALLPHGYTF	TGTGCCAGCAGCACCGGGGCCCTCCTACCCCATGGCTACACCTTC
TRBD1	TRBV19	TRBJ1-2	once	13	CASVPTGNYGYTF	TGTGCCAGCGTCCCGACAGGGAACTATGGCTACACCTTC
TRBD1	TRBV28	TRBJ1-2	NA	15	CASSLSKGAGYGYTF	TGTGCCAGCAGTTTATCAAAGGGGGCGGGGTATGGCTACACCTTC
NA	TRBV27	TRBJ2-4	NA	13	CASSFSLKNIQYF	TGTGCCAGCAGTTTTTCCCTAAAAAACATTCAGTACTTC
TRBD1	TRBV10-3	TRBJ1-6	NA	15	CAISEGTGNNSPLHF	TGTGCCATCAGTGAGGGGACAGGAAATAATTCACCCCTCCACTTT
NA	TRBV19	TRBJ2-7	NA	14	CASSISVGTHEQYF	TGTGCCAGTAGTATTAGTGTAGGAACCCACGAGCAGTACTTC
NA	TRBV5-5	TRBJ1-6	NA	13	CASSPRRDSPLHF	TGTGCCAGCAGCCCCCGGCGGGACTCACCCCTCCACTTT
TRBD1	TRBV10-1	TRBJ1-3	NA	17	CASSGGSGGLSGNTIYF	TGCGCCAGCAGTGGAGGGTCAGGGGGACTCTCTGGAAACACCATATATTTT
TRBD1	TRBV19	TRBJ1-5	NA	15	CASSMRGQYYQPQHF	TGTGCCAGTAGTATGAGGGGACAGTATTATCAGCCCCAGCATTTT
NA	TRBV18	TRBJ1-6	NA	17	CASSPSGGLMTRSPLHF	TGTGCCAGCTCACCATCGGGGGGACTGATGACTCGTTCACCCCTCCACTTT
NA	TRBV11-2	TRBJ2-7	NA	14	CASRNARLSYEQYF	TGTGCCAGCAGGAATGCCAGGCTCTCCTACGAGCAGTACTTC
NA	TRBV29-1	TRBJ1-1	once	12	CSVEDRATEAFF	TGCAGCGTTGAAGATCGGGCCACTGAAGCTTTCTTT
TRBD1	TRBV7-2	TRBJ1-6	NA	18	CASSSHGQGALIVAPLHF	TGTGCCAGCAGCTCACACGGACAGGGGGCACTAATCGTCGCACCCCTCCACTTT
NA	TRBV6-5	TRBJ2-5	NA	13	CASSTGLLETQYF	TGTGCCAGCAGCACAGGGCTTCTAGAGACCCAGTACTTC
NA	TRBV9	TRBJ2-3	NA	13	CASSVVYTDTQYF	TGTGCCAGCAGCGTAGTTTATACAGATACGCAGTATTTT
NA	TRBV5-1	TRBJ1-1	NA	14	CASSLDVYPLEAFF	TGCGCCAGCAGCTTGGACGTGTACCCACTTGAAGCTTTCTTT
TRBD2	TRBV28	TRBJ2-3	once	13	CASSAAGPDTQYF	TGTGCCAGCAGCGCAGCGGGGCCAGATACGCAGTATTTT
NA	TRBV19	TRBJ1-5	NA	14	CASSTSVGSQPQHF	TGTGCCAGTAGTACATCGGTAGGGAGTCAGCCCCAGCATTTT
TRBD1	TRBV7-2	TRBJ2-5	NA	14	CASSRQGVAETQYF	TGTGCCAGCAGCAGACAGGGGGTTGCCGAGACCCAGTACTTC
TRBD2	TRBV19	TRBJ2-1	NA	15	CASSALAGGLHEQFF	TGTGCCAGTAGTGCCTTAGCGGGAGGGCTACATGAGCAGTTCTTC
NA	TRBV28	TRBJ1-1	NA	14	CASLMGSGNTEAFF	TGTGCCAGCCTGATGGGGTCTGGGAACACTGAAGCTTTCTTT
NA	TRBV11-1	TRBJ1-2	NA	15	CASSLGPGTRDGYTF	TGTGCCAGCAGCTTAGGACCCGGGACAAGGGATGGCTACACCTTC
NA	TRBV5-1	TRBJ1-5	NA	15	CASSWGAGSNQPQHF	TGCGCCAGCAGCTGGGGGGCTGGGAGCAATCAGCCCCAGCATTTT
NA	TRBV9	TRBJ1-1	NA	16	CASSVDTGRLNTEAFF	TGTGCCAGCAGCGTAGACACCGGACGGTTGAACACTGAAGCTTTCTTT
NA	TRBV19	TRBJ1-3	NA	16	CASSISAGSSGNTIYF	TGTGCCAGTAGTATCTCGGCAGGGAGCTCTGGAAACACCATATATTTT
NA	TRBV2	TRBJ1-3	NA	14	CASSENRVSNTIYF	TGTGCCAGCAGTGAAAACAGGGTGTCAAACACCATATATTTT
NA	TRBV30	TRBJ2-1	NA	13	CAWGLGTYNEQFF	TGTGCCTGGGGATTGGGGACCTACAATGAGCAGTTCTTC
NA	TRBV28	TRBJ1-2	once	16	CASSFPRDGFNYGYTF	TGTGCCAGCAGCTTCCCACGGGACGGCTTTAACTATGGCTACACCTTC
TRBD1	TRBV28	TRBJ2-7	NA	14	CASSPGQYSYEQYF	TGTGCCAGCAGTCCGGGACAGTACTCCTACGAGCAGTACTTC
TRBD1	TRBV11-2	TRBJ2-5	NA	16	CASTLTGALISETQYF	TGTGCCAGCACCCTGACAGGGGCTCTGATCTCGGAGACCCAGTACTTC
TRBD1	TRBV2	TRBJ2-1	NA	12	CAKDRGQNEQFF	TGTGCCAAGGACAGGGGGCAGAATGAGCAGTTCTTC
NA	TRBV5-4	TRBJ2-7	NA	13	CASSLDSFREQYF	TGTGCCAGCAGCTTGGACAGTTTTCGTGAGCAGTACTTC
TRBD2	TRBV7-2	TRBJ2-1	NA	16	CASSLGLRGGANEQFF	TGTGCCAGCAGCTTAGGGTTGCGGGGGGGCGCAAATGAGCAGTTCTTC
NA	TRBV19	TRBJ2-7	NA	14	CASRRTGRGNEQYF	TGTGCCAGTAGGAGGACAGGTCGGGGGAACGAGCAGTACTTC
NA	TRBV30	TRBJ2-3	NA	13	CAWSVLSADTQYF	TGTGCCTGGAGTGTACTCAGTGCAGATACGCAGTATTTT
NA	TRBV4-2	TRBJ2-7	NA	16	CASSQGGTGVSSEQYF	TGTGCCAGCAGCCAAGGAGGAACGGGAGTTTCCTCCGAGCAGTACTTC
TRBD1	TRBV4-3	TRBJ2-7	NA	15	CASSQGWTGGYEQYF	TGCGCCAGCAGCCAGGGCTGGACAGGGGGTTACGAGCAGTACTTC
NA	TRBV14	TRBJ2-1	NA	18	CASSQELWHLSSYNEQFF	TGTGCCAGCAGCCAAGAGTTGTGGCACCTCAGCTCCTACAATGAGCAGTTCTTC
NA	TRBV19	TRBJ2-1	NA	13	CASSIGGGGEQFF	TGTGCCAGTAGTATAGGTGGGGGCGGTGAGCAGTTCTTC
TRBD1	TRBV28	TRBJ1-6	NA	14	CASSRTGFNSPLHF	TGTGCCAGCAGCCGGACAGGTTTTAATTCACCCCTCCACTTT
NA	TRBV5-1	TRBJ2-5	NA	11	CASRAQETQYF	TGCGCCAGCAGGGCGCAAGAGACCCAGTACTTC
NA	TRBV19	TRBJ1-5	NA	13	CASSESSNQPQHF	TGTGCCAGTAGTGAAAGTAGCAATCAGCCCCAGCATTTT
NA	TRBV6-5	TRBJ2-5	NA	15	CASRDNRRVGETQYF	TGTGCCAGCAGGGACAACCGTAGGGTAGGAGAGACCCAGTACTTC
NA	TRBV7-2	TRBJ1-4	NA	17	CASSLRRGQGGGEKLFF	TGTGCCAGCAGCTTACGTCGGGGTCAGGGAGGAGGTGAAAAACTGTTTTTT